This T cell receptor beta chain was recorded in a study of blood T cell repertoires in COVID-19. Study details: COVID-19 samples from acute and convalescent phases originated in the United States, Italy and Spain.

The CDR3 loop spans 16 amino acids. Germline CDR1 reads MGHDK; CDR2 reads SYGVNS. Losses at the gene ends were 5 bases for V and 0 bases for J; bases not matched to a gene: 7. Original analysis: By means of reference gene primer amplification, nucleated cell counts were estimated. Repertoires were generated with immunoSEQ multiplex PCR, while TCRdb's copy carries only in-frame clones and drops some. V and J calls and clone size are given by that table; D and trimming were obtained from the DNA. The sample includes roughly 62,000 clones, about nine tenths seen only once; the top ten take over 5.5%. Sequences were obtained from peripheral blood. This chain joins TRBV25-1 and TRBJ2-3; 8 bases map to TRBD1. This TCR was sampled from a human donor in a cohort sampled during active COVID-19. The CDR3 DNA sequence: TGTGCCAGCAGTTCCATGGACAGGGCTAGCACAGATACGCAGTATTTT. Its translation: CASSSMDRASTDTQYF.